Following are 21 T cell receptor beta chains from one sample sequenced in a study of blood T cell repertoires in COVID-19. Profiled with immunoSEQ multiplex PCR; TCRdb holds only in-frame clones, not every one. Counted here are tens of thousands of clones, over 55% occurring once; the ten biggest clones make up more than 4.5%. Sequences were obtained from peripheral blood. These receptors originate from a woman between 65 and 79 years old with COVID-19, enrolled during active disease.

This clone came up once. CDR3 in amino acids: CASSLGADRNQPQHF. The CDR3 DNA reads TGTGCCAGCAGCTTAGGGGCAGATAGAAATCAGCCCCAGCATTTT. The chain recombines TRBV11-2 with TRBJ1-5; D is unclear. Germline lookup yields CDR1 SGHAT and CDR2 FQNNGV. This CDR3 contains 15 residues. Trimming stripped 1 base from V and 4 bases from J, with 11 bases between. The variable domain in full, completed from reference TRBV11-2 and TRBJ1-5, reads EAGVAQSPRYKIIEKRQSVAFWCNPISGHATLYWYQQILGQGPKLLIQFQNNGVVDDSQLPKDRFSAERLKGVDSTLKIQPAKLEDSAVYLCASSLGADRNQPQHFGDGTRLSIL.

This clone was seen only once. V is TRBV29-1 and J is TRBJ1-1; D is perhaps TRBD1 (5 bases). The V end lost 4 bases, the J end lost 1 base, and 13 bases lay between the germline ends. CDR3 size: 14 residues. Germline CDR1 and CDR2: SQVTM and ANQGSEA. CDR3 region: CSVAGGSPNTEAFF. CDR3 DNA: TGCAGCGTTGCTGGGGGGAGCCCGAACACTGAAGCTTTCTTT.

The rearrangement joins TRBV4-1 to TRBJ2-1; 14 bases agree with TRBD2. J was trimmed by 8 bases and V by 4 bases; bases with no gene match: 4. This CDR3 has 15 amino acids. Germline V gives CDR1 MGHRA, CDR2 YSYEKL. The CDR3 region has the DNA TGCGCCAGCAGCCCGACTAGCGGGGGGGTCCATGAGCAGTTCTTC. It is translated as CASSPTSGGVHEQFF.

The gene calls are TRBV5-1 and TRBJ2-3, with unresolved D. This CDR3 is built from 13 residues. In germline, CDR1 is SGHRS, CDR2 YFSETQ. With 1 base removed from V and 3 bases from J, the gap between germline ends came to 6 bases. Here the CDR3 DNA reads TGCGCCAGCAGCTTGCTCGGTACAGATACGCAGTATTTT. Its translation: CASSLLGTDTQYF. The entire variable domain, with the rest obtained from reference TRBV5-1 and TRBJ2-3, is as follows: KAGVTQTPRYLIKTRGQQVTLSCSPISGHRSVSWYQQTPGQGLQFLFEYFSETQRNKGNFPGRFSGRQFSNSRSEMNVSTLELGDSALYLCASSLLGTDTQYFGPGTRLTVL.

CDR3 nucleotide sequence: TGCGCCAGCAGCGTGGGATGGGGACTCTACAATGAGCAGTTCTTC. Translated, it gives CASSVGWGLYNEQFF. The chain combines TRBV5-1 with TRBJ2-1; a possible D gene is TRBD2 (6 bases). Germline loops: CDR1 SGHRS, CDR2 YFSETQ. V lost 4 bases and J lost 3, with 14 bases in between. The CDR3 is made up of 15 amino acids.

The V gene is TRBV2, the J gene TRBJ1-4; D possibly corresponds to TRBD1 (5 bases). The CDR3 is 13 residues long. From germline, CDR1 is SNHLY and CDR2 FYNNEI. V was cut by 3 bases and J by 8 bases, with 10 bases left in between. CDR3: CASSDRVGEKLFF. CDR3 bases: TGTGCCAGCAGTGACAGGGTAGGGGAAAAACTGTTTTTT.

Only one count was recorded for this clone. CDR3: CASSRRTRQETQYF. CDR3 sequence (DNA): TGTGCCAGCAGCCGGCGGACTAGGCAAGAGACCCAGTACTTC. V gene TRBV3-1 (or the pseudogene TRBV3-2) combines with J gene TRBJ2-5, with 7 bases aligning to TRBD2. The CDR3 length is 14 residues. Trimming removed 4 bases from V and 2 bases from J; junction bases left unmatched: 4. The germline V gene has CDR1 LGHDT and CDR2 YNNKEL (reference sequence).

J is TRBJ1-4 and V is TRBV5-1, with TRBD1 identical over 8 bases. The V segment lost 4 bases and the J segment 4 bases; nucleotides outside the gene matches: 9. CDR1 and CDR2 (germline): SGHRS, YFSETQ. The CDR3 contains 16 residues. The CDR3 nucleotides are TGCGCCAGCAGCCCGATACGGACAGGGCTTAATGAAAAACTGTTTTTT. Translation gives CASSPIRTGLNEKLFF.

This clone was observed a few times. This chain joins TRBV7-8 and TRBJ1-5, with a tentative D call TRBD1 (6 bases). Trimming removed 5 bases at V and 7 bases at J, with 18 bases between. This CDR3 contains 15 residues. Germline-derived CDR1 and CDR2 are SGHVS and FQNEAQ. CDR3 amino acids: CASSQGDRQGQPQHF. CDR3 DNA sequence: TGTGCCAGCAGCCAGGGCGACAGGCAAGGGCAGCCCCAGCATTTT.

The CDR3 bases are TGTGCCAGCAGCTTGGGACAGGCCAGAGGCGAGCAGTACTTC. The encoded protein is CASSLGQARGEQYF. The V gene is TRBV11-2, the J gene TRBJ2-7; 8 bases align to TRBD1. The junction had 7 bases not matched to a gene; V was cut back by 3 bases and J by 6 bases. The germline gives CDR1 SGHAT, CDR2 FQNNGV. The CDR3 totals 14 residues.

The V call is TRBV2, the J call TRBJ1-2; a weak D match, TRBD1 (5 bases). Germline CDR1 reads SNHLY; CDR2 reads FYNNEI. Between the trimmed V and J ends, which lost 6 bases and 2 bases, there was a span of 10 bases. CDR3 length: 13 amino acids. The CDR3 DNA is TGTGCCAGCAGGGGGGGTGAGAACTATGGCTACACCTTC. Amino acids: CASRGGENYGYTF.

This chain joins TRBV6-2 or TRBV6-3 and TRBJ1-5, with TRBD1 matching over 8 bases. Trimming cost V 2 bases and J 5 bases; bases outside gene matches: 5. Germline assignment: CDR1 MNHEY and CDR2 SVGEGT. There are 15 residues in the CDR3. The CDR3 bases are TGTGCCAGCAGTTACGAGGCAGGGGGCCATCAGCCCCAGCATTTT. It codes for CASSYEAGGHQPQHF.

Sample share makes this clone large (0.1 to 1%). V gene TRBV6-4 combines with J gene TRBJ2-3; 9 nucleotides match TRBD2. Germline V gene sequence: CDR1 MRHNA, CDR2 SNTAGT. The V segment lost 3 bases and the J segment 0 bases; nucleotides outside the gene matches: 1. The CDR3 length is 15 residues. CDR3 in DNA: TGTGCCAGCAGTGAACTAGCGGGCAGCACAGATACGCAGTATTTT. Translation: CASSELAGSTDTQYF.

This chain connects TRBV6-6 to TRBJ1-1; D is perhaps TRBD1 (5 bases). Between the trimmed V and J ends, which lost 8 bases and 4 bases, there was a span of 17 bases. CDR3 size: 14 residues. Germline V gene lookup returns CDR1 MNHNY and CDR2 SVGAGI (reference sequence). This chain's CDR3 is CASGLRGEGTEAFF. CDR3 DNA sequence: TGTGCCAGCGGACTTCGGGGGGAGGGCACTGAAGCTTTCTTT.

V usage is TRBV3-1 (or the pseudogene TRBV3-2) and J usage is TRBJ1-6; D is ambiguous. Germline-derived CDR1 and CDR2 are LGHDT and YNNKEL (reference sequence). The CDR3 sequence is 17 residues long. Trimming took 6 bases from V and 10 from J, leaving 25 bases between them. The CDR3 nucleotides are TGTGCCAGCAGGACCCGGATCACAGTATACTCAATCTCACCCCTCCACTTT. This encodes CASRTRITVYSISPLHF.

In its sample, this clone was seen a few times. The V gene is TRBV6-1, the J gene TRBJ2-7, with no clear D. The CDR3 spans 12 residues. V was cut by 3 bases and J by 5 bases, with 8 bases left in between. The V gene's germline CDR1 is MNHNS and CDR2 SASEGT. The CDR3 region is CASSDPGNEQYF. DNA of the CDR3: TGTGCCAGCAGTGACCCAGGCAACGAGCAGTACTTC.

Details on this clone: The junction departs from the called germline gene at one end, perhaps through a read error. The chain links TRBV6-5 to TRBJ1-6, with D perhaps matching TRBD1 (5 bases). The CDR3 is 11 residues long. The germline V gene has CDR1 MNHEY and CDR2 SVGAGI. The CDR3 DNA reads as TGTGCCACGACAGCCAATTCGCCCCTCCACTTT. Translating gives CATTANSPLHF.

Notes on this clone: This could be a read error, since a much larger clone is one nucleotide away. The same CDR3 is also encoded by other DNA sequences in this sample. The chain employs TRBV19 and TRBJ2-7, with TRBD1 as a possible D gene (5 bases). CDR3 length equals 14 residues. Germline lookup yields CDR1 LNHDA and CDR2 SQIVND (reference sequence). The CDR3 protein is CASSIFDRSYEQYF. Written as DNA, the CDR3 is TGTGCCAGCAGTATTTTCGACAGATCCTACGAGCAGTACTTC.

The chain couples TRBV12-3 or TRBV12-4 to TRBJ1-5, with a weak D call TRBD1 (6 bases). V was trimmed by 8 bases and J by 7 bases, leaving 15 bases between them. The CDR3 is made up of 13 amino acids. CDR3 loop: CASLQGGRQPQHF. In nucleotides, the CDR3 is TGTGCCAGCCTACAGGGTGGCCGACAGCCCCAGCATTTT.

The chain uses TRBV6-2 or TRBV6-3 and TRBJ1-6; D unresolved. The CDR3 has 14 residues. Germline CDR1 MNHEY, CDR2 SVGEGT. V was trimmed by 5 bases and J by 2 bases, leaving 7 bases between them. The CDR3 DNA reads as TGTGCCAGCAGTGGAGGAGCCTATAATTCACCCCTCCACTTT. This sequence encodes CASSGGAYNSPLHF.

The V gene is TRBV6-4, the J gene TRBJ2-2; 7 nucleotides line up with TRBD1. The CDR3 spans 16 residues. In germline, CDR1 is MRHNA, CDR2 SNTAGT. Trimming took 5 bases from V and 5 from J; bases not matched to a gene: 11. This CDR3 is CASSNERQGVTGELFF. CDR3 bases: TGTGCCAGCAGTAACGAGCGACAGGGAGTAACCGGGGAGCTGTTTTTT.